This TCR beta chain came from a study of shared clonotypes between healthy human individuals. Libraries were prepared by immunoSEQ multiplex PCR; TCRdb keeps only in-frame clonotypes and omits some of them. Of 2 million to 3 million clones listed, 93% were seen once; the top ten hold 0.36%. This sequence was found in a man aged 18 to 29 in good health. Some clones in this sample may be carry-over from other donors' samples. Sequencing was done on a sample of naive CD4+ T cells from PBMCs. Documented subset: CD45RA+ positively selected.

The CDR3 bases are TGTGCCAGCTCAGGGGCGTATGGCTACACCTTC. It encodes CASSGAYGYTF. The J gene is TRBJ1-2, the V gene TRBV28; perhaps TRBD1 as D (6 bases). The germline V gene encodes CDR1 MDHEN and CDR2 SYDVKM. Trimming cost V 8 bases and J 5 bases, with 9 bases left between them. This CDR3 is built from 11 residues.